This entry lists 11 T cell receptor beta chains sequenced from one sample in a study of Ad26.COV2.S vaccination and SARS-CoV-2 variants. Treatment specified: some 20 received Ad26.COV2.S at low or high dose, single or two shots; about 5 received placebo; per-sample allocation not given. Sampling happened 63 days after the first vaccine or placebo injection. Method: immunoSEQ multiplex PCR; TCRdb's copy keeps in-frame clones and lacks some. The repertoire holds 360,000 or so clones, with about 89% as singletons. Here the sequenced sample was peripheral blood, taken in a trial of Ad26.COV2.S vaccine versus placebo. All receptors derive from a person aged 18-60 years who received the Ad26.COV2.S COVID-19 vaccine or a placebo.

This clone has just one count. The rearrangement uses TRBV18 and TRBJ1-1; D gene unclear. The germline V gene encodes CDR1 KGHSH and CDR2 LQKENI. CDR3 size: 14 residues. V lost 2 bases and J lost 1, with 8 bases in between. For the CDR3, the DNA is TGTGCCAGCTCACCAAGGACGGGGAACACTGAAGCTTTCTTT. Protein product: CASSPRTGNTEAFF.

This chain joins TRBV3-1 (or the pseudogene TRBV3-2) and TRBJ2-7; a weak D match, TRBD2 (5 bases). The CDR3 has 12 residues. Germline assignment: CDR1 LGHDT and CDR2 YNNKEL (reference sequence). The V end was cut by 5 bases, the J end by 7 bases, with 12 bases between. The CDR3 DNA reads TGTGCCAGCAGCAGCCCGACTACTGAGCAGTACTTC. Translated, it gives CASSSPTTEQYF.

This clone showed up just once. This CDR3 reads CASSVSPLDTQYF. The CDR3 DNA sequence: TGTGCCAGCAGCGTATCCCCTCTGGATACGCAGTATTTT. J is TRBJ2-3 and V is TRBV9; D is uncertain. Germline assignment: CDR1 SGDLS and CDR2 YYNGEE. Trimming removed 1 base at V and 6 bases at J, with 9 bases between. This CDR3 comprises 13 residues.

V usage is TRBV30 and J usage is TRBJ2-2, with 9 bases aligning to TRBD1. The CDR3 runs 15 residues. J was trimmed by 6 bases and V by 8 bases; bases with no gene match: 13. Germline values: CDR1 GTSNPN, CDR2 SVGIG (reference sequence). CDR3 DNA sequence: TGTGCCGGAAGAAACCGGGACAGGGTAGCCGGGGAGCTGTTTTTT. It codes for CAGRNRDRVAGELFF. Variable domain in full (rest from reference TRBV30 and TRBJ2-2): SQTIHQWPATLVQPVGSPLSLECTVEGTSNPNLYWYRQAAGRGLQLLFYSVGIGQISSEVPQNLSASRPQDRQFILSSKKLLLSDSGFYLCAGRNRDRVAGELFFGEGSRLTVL.

The chain employs TRBV19 and TRBJ1-5, with D tentatively TRBD1 (6 bases). CDR1 and CDR2 (germline): LNHDA, SQIVND (reference sequence). The CDR3 has 14 amino acids. V lost 5 bases and J lost 2, with 10 bases in between. CDR3 protein: CASSSRQGNQPQHF. The DNA of the CDR3 is TGTGCCAGTAGTTCCCGACAGGGCAATCAGCCCCAGCATTTT.

This chain connects TRBV11-3 to TRBJ1-2; 12 bases align to TRBD1. V trimming: 3 bases; J trimming: 7 bases; junction bases outside the gene matches: 6. The CDR3 extends over 15 amino acids. From germline, CDR1 is SGHNT and CDR2 YENEEA. The CDR3 loop reads CASSFSGQGARGYTF. CDR3 in DNA: TGTGCCAGCAGCTTTTCGGGACAGGGGGCGCGTGGCTACACCTTC.

The J gene is TRBJ1-3, the V gene TRBV15; D possibly corresponds to TRBD1 (6 bases). The CDR3 extends over 17 amino acids. The germline gives CDR1 LNHNV, CDR2 YYDKDF (reference sequence). The V end was cut by 3 bases, the J end by 0 bases, with 15 bases between. CDR3: CATSRLGRQVSGNTIYF. CDR3 nucleotide sequence: TGTGCCACCAGCAGGCTCGGGCGACAGGTCTCTGGAAACACCATATATTTT.

The rearrangement links TRBV19 to TRBJ2-5; the D gene is possibly TRBD2 (6 bases). Germline V gene lookup returns CDR1 LNHDA and CDR2 SQIVND (reference sequence). The V end was cut by 4 bases, the J end by 4 bases, with 16 bases between. The CDR3 consists of 15 residues. CDR3 DNA: TGTGCCAGTAGTAAATTACCACGGGAGAGAGAGACCCAGTACTTC. Translated: CASSKLPRERETQYF. Complete variable domain (other parts from reference TRBV19 and TRBJ2-5): DGGITQSPKYLFRKEGQNVTLSCEQNLNHDAMYWYRQDPGQGLRLIYYSQIVNDFQKGDIAEGYSVSREKKESFPLTVTSAQKNPTAFYLCASSKLPRERETQYFGPGTRLLVL.

J is TRBJ2-7 and V is TRBV18, with 9 bases matching TRBD1. The V gene's germline CDR1 is KGHSH and CDR2 LQKENI. With 5 bases clipped from V and 3 bases from J, the junction kept 8 bases outside the gene matches. The CDR3 is 15 residues long. CDR3 loop: CASSFQQGAIYEQYF. The CDR3, as DNA: TGTGCCAGCTCATTTCAACAGGGGGCGATCTACGAGCAGTACTTC.

The chain links TRBV24-1 to TRBJ1-1, with a weak D call TRBD1 (5 bases). The V end was cut by 4 bases, the J end by 11 bases, with 16 bases between. From germline, CDR1 is KGHDR and CDR2 SFDVKD. The CDR3 spans 13 residues. CDR3 DNA: TGTGCCACCAGTGACCCTACTCAGGGAGGCGCTTTCTTT. Protein product: CATSDPTQGGAFF.

The CDR3 region has the DNA TGTGCCAGTAGGCCTTTTCGGGTGGCGACGCCGTATCAGCCCCAGCATTTT. It yields the protein CASRPFRVATPYQPQHF. The chain uses TRBV19 and TRBJ1-5; D is unresolved. This CDR3 is built from 17 residues. Per germline, CDR1 LNHDA and CDR2 SQIVND (reference sequence). Trimming cost V 6 bases and J 5 bases, with 23 bases left between them.